This T cell receptor beta chain was recovered during a study of blood T cell repertoires in COVID-19. For the study at large: PBMCs, B-cell-depleted T cells, or T cells provided the cDNA or gDNA that made up the material.

Adults between roughly 18 and 100 years of age took part from 20 to 25 US areas. Cohort placement rested on clinical history that participants reported themselves. The germline gives CDR1 LNHDA, CDR2 SQIVND (reference sequence). The CDR3 consists of 14 residues. V was shortened by 1 base and J by 5 bases, with 12 bases between the two germline ends. The repertoire was sequenced with immunoSEQ multiplex PCR; TCRdb's copy has only in-frame clones and lacks some. The data contain about 230,000 clones, about nine tenths of them singletons. The chain links TRBV19 to TRBJ2-7; a weak D match, TRBD1 (6 bases). Sequenced sample: PBMCs or T cells enriched from blood (not recorded which). The clonotype was recovered from a woman younger than 45 with acute COVID-19. DNA for the CDR3: TGTGCCAGTAGTATAGTCACAGGGTACAACGAGCAGTACTTC. It specifies CASSIVTGYNEQYF.